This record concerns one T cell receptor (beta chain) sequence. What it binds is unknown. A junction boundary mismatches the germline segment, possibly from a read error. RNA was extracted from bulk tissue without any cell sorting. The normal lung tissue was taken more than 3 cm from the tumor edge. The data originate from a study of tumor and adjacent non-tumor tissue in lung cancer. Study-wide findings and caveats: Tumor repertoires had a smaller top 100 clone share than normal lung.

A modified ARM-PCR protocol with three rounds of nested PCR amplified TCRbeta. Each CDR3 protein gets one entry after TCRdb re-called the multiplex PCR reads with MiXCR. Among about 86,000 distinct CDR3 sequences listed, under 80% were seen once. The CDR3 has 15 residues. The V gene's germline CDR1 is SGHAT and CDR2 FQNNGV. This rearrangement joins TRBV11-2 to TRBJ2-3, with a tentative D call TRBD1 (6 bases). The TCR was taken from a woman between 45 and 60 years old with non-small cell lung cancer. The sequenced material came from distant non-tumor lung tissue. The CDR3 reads CASSLGPPGDHMQCF. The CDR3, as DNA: TGTGCTAGCAGCTTAGGACCCCCAGGGGACCATATGCAGTGTTTT.